One and the same sample provided the 23 T cell receptor beta chains below, sequenced in a study of cytomegalovirus exposure and HLA in healthy donors. TCRdb's copy holds only in-frame clones and misses some; the assay was immunoSEQ multiplex PCR. The sample comprises 35,000 to 50,000 clones, 93% of which are singletons, and over 2% rests with the top ten. The specimen was PBMCs. Receptors originate from a woman aged 18-29 years in good health and CMV-seronegative.

This chain connects TRBV5-1 to TRBJ2-5; D perhaps matches TRBD2 (6 bases). The CDR3 has 15 residues. Germline V gene data show CDR1 as SGHRS and CDR2 as YFSETQ. Trimming left V 3 bases short and J 0 bases short, with 12 bases between. DNA of the CDR3: TGCGCCAGCAGCTCGTCCAGCGGGCACCAAGAGACCCAGTACTTC. It yields the protein CASSSSSGHQETQYF. Looking up the rest from reference TRBV5-1 and TRBJ2-5 gives the full variable domain: KAGVTQTPRYLIKTRGQQVTLSCSPISGHRSVSWYQQTPGQGLQFLFEYFSETQRNKGNFPGRFSGRQFSNSRSEMNVSTLELGDSALYLCASSSSSGHQETQYFGPGTRLLVL.

This clone was observed once. The chain employs TRBV30 and TRBJ1-1; D may be TRBD1 (5 bases). With 0 bases removed from V and 2 bases from J, the gap between germline ends came to 10 bases. Germline V gives CDR1 GTSNPN, CDR2 SVGIG (reference sequence). The CDR3 contains 14 residues. DNA of the CDR3: TGTGCCTGGAGTGTAAGGGGTTTTAACACTGAAGCTTTCTTT. Translated: CAWSVRGFNTEAFF.

This chain connects TRBV5-3 to TRBJ2-3, with 7 bases aligning to TRBD1. TRBV5-3 is sorted into the ORF group, with uncertain function. The CDR3 is 12 amino acids. V was pared by 4 bases and J by 11 bases, with 7 bases of the junction left unmatched. The CDR3 nucleotides read TGTGCCAGAAGCCATACAGGGGAAGGGCAGTATTTT. Protein product: CARSHTGEGQYF.

The chain links TRBV28 to TRBJ1-1; 9 bases fit TRBD1. The V and J ends lost 1 base and 11 bases, in that order; junction bases with no gene match: 2. Germline CDR1 reads MDHEN; CDR2 reads SYDVKM. This CDR3 comprises 12 residues. The CDR3, as DNA: TGTGCCAGCAGTTTATCCGGGACAGGGGCTTTCTTT. Translation gives CASSLSGTGAFF.

The V and J genes are TRBV14 and TRBJ1-2; weak D call: TRBD1 (5 bases). Germline CDR1 SGHDN, CDR2 FVKESK. The CDR3 consists of 14 residues. V was clipped by 1 base and J by 2 bases, with 8 bases between them. In nucleotides, the CDR3 is TGTGCCAGCAGCCAAGTAGGGGCAAACTATGGCTACACCTTC. Translated: CASSQVGANYGYTF.

The rearrangement uses TRBV30 and TRBJ2-5; D is undetermined. The CDR3 loop spans 14 amino acids. CDR1 is GTSNPN, CDR2 SVGIG, per germline (reference sequence). V shed 4 bases and J shed 4 bases, with 16 bases lying between them. CDR3 in amino acids: CAWINRNGGETQYF. In DNA, the CDR3 is TGTGCCTGGATTAATCGCAACGGTGGAGAGACCCAGTACTTC.

The gene calls are TRBV19 and TRBJ1-5; the match to TRBD1 covers 8 bases. With 4 bases clipped from V and 2 bases from J, the junction kept 10 bases outside the gene matches. The CDR3 loop spans 17 amino acids. Germline V gives CDR1 LNHDA, CDR2 SQIVND (reference sequence). The CDR3 nucleotides read TGTGCCAGTAGTACCGACAGGGGCCCGGTGGGCAATCAGCCCCAGCATTTT. It yields the protein CASSTDRGPVGNQPQHF.

The CDR3 DNA sequence: TGTGCCAGCAGCTTACGTAGCGGGCTGGAAACCTACGAGCAGTACTTC. Its protein product is CASSLRSGLETYEQYF. V is TRBV7-2 and J is TRBJ2-7, with 7 bases identical to TRBD2. CDR1 is SGHTA and CDR2 is FQGNSA in the germline V gene. The trim removed 2 bases at V and 2 bases at J, leaving 9 bases unmatched. The CDR3 runs to 16 residues. Combining the CDR3 with reference TRBV7-2 and TRBJ2-7 gives the whole variable domain GAGVSQSPSNKVTEKGKDVELRCDPISGHTALYWYRQSLGQGLEFLIYFQGNSAPDKSGLPSDRFSAERTGGSVSTLTIQRTQQEDSAVYLCASSLRSGLETYEQYFGPGTRLTVT.

This sequence joins TRBV19 and TRBJ1-5; D possibly corresponds to TRBD1 (6 bases). V was clipped by 0 bases and J by 4 bases, with 13 bases between them. Germline lookup yields CDR1 LNHDA and CDR2 SQIVND (reference sequence). The CDR3 length is 16 residues. The CDR3 protein is CASSIELQGLNQPQHF. The CDR3 nucleotides read TGTGCCAGTAGTATAGAATTACAGGGTTTGAATCAGCCCCAGCATTTT.

V gene TRBV5-1 combines with J gene TRBJ1-2; D possibly corresponds to TRBD1 (5 bases). This CDR3 contains 14 residues. CDR1 and CDR2 (germline): SGHRS, YFSETQ. V shed 2 bases and J shed 0 bases, with 8 bases lying between them. As DNA, the CDR3 is TGCGCCAGCAGCTTCGACAGTTCTAACTATGGCTACACCTTC. It yields the protein CASSFDSSNYGYTF.

DNA of the CDR3: TGCGCCAGCAGCGGGGGGGACAGGGTCTATGGCTACACCTTC. Translated, it gives CASSGGDRVYGYTF. The chain couples TRBV5-1 to TRBJ1-2; 9 positions agree with TRBD1. This CDR3 comprises 14 residues. The V gene's germline CDR1 is SGHRS and CDR2 YFSETQ. V gave up 4 bases and J gave up 4 bases; unmatched junction bases: 5.

Note on this clone: In the same sample, other DNA sequences code for this CDR3. The chain couples TRBV19 to TRBJ1-5, with 8 bases aligning to TRBD1. Germline V gene sequence: CDR1 LNHDA, CDR2 SQIVND (reference sequence). The CDR3 is 16 amino acids. Germline trimming cut 3 bases from V and 2 bases from J; bases unmatched to any gene: 6. The CDR3 protein is CASSITGGAGNQPQHF. The CDR3 region has the DNA TGTGCCAGTAGTATCACAGGGGGTGCGGGCAATCAGCCCCAGCATTTT.

J is TRBJ2-1 and V is TRBV27; TRBD2 matches 9 bases. The V and J ends lost 5 bases and 7 bases, in that order; junction bases with no gene match: 9. The V gene's germline CDR1 is MNHEY and CDR2 SMNVEV (reference sequence). The CDR3 totals 15 residues. For the CDR3, the DNA is TGTGCCAGCAGTCGCGGGGGGGCGCTAGGAAATGAGCAGTTCTTC. Amino acids: CASSRGGALGNEQFF.

V usage is TRBV7-3 and J usage is TRBJ1-3; D gene unclear. The CDR3 contains 13 residues. CDR1 and CDR2 (germline): SGHTA, FQGTGA. Trimming cost V 3 bases and J 3 bases, with 6 bases left between them. The CDR3 loop is CASSFNSGNTIYF. The CDR3 DNA is TGTGCCAGCAGCTTCAATAGTGGAAACACCATATATTTT.

This clone appeared once. The genes are TRBV4-1 and TRBJ2-5, with TRBD2 matching 11 bases. Losses at the gene ends were 0 bases for V and 1 base for J; bases not matched to a gene: 7. This CDR3 has 18 residues. Germline CDR1 MGHRA, CDR2 YSYEKL. This CDR3 reads CASSQDIALAGGQETQYF. CDR3 nucleotide sequence: TGCGCCAGCAGCCAAGATATCGCTCTAGCGGGGGGCCAAGAGACCCAGTACTTC.

The chain links TRBV11-1 to TRBJ2-1; 11 bases are shared with TRBD1. Per the germline V gene, CDR1 is SGHAT and CDR2 is FQDESV (reference sequence). V lost 5 bases and J lost 6; bases outside the gene matches: 9. There are 16 residues in the CDR3. CDR3 coding DNA: TGTGCCAGCAGCCCCCCTCCGGGACAGGGGGTCAATGAGCAGTTCTTC. This codes for CASSPPPGQGVNEQFF.

This sequence joins TRBV7-6 and TRBJ2-1; D is perhaps TRBD1 (6 bases). Trimming removed 5 bases from V and 0 bases from J, with 8 bases in between. The germline gives CDR1 SGHVS, CDR2 FNYEAQ. The CDR3 sequence is 14 residues long. The CDR3 nucleotides are TGTGCCAGCAGCCAGGGGAGCTCCTACAATGAGCAGTTCTTC. Translating gives CASSQGSSYNEQFF.

The chain employs TRBV14 and TRBJ1-4, with D maybe TRBD1 (5 bases). The CDR3 is 13 residues long. V was pared by 0 bases and J by 9 bases, with 8 bases between. CDR1 and CDR2 (germline): SGHDN, FVKESK. The CDR3 here is CASSQDRGQKLFF. CDR3 bases: TGTGCCAGCAGCCAAGATAGGGGCCAAAAACTGTTTTTT.

This clone appeared a single time. V gene TRBV5-5 combines with J gene TRBJ2-6, with D perhaps TRBD2 (7 bases). V was pared by 0 bases and J by 4 bases, with 14 bases between. Germline V CDR1 and CDR2: SGHKS, YYEKEE (reference sequence). This CDR3 comprises 17 residues. The CDR3 is CASSLAAGAAGANVLTF. The DNA of the CDR3 is TGTGCCAGCAGCTTGGCTGCGGGGGCCGCGGGGGCCAACGTCCTGACTTTC.

The V and J genes are TRBV2 and TRBJ2-5; no clear D. Per the germline V gene, CDR1 is SNHLY and CDR2 is FYNNEI. The CDR3 length is 13 residues. V lost 3 bases, J lost 5 bases, and 10 bases lay in between. The CDR3: CASSEAHLETQYF. CDR3 coding DNA: TGTGCCAGCAGTGAGGCTCATCTGGAGACCCAGTACTTC.

A note on this clone: At one end the junction does not follow the germline gene, possibly because of a read error. J is TRBJ2-3 and V is TRBV7-7, with a weak D call TRBD1 (5 bases). Germline-derived CDR1 and CDR2 are SSHAT and FNYEAQ (reference sequence). This CDR3 spans 13 amino acids. The DNA of the CDR3 is TGTGCTAGCAGCTTAGCTCAGGGAGATACGCAGTATTTT. It is translated as CASSLAQGDTQYF.

As for this clone: The junction departs from germline at one end; a sequencing error may be responsible. The chain recombines TRBV6-4 with TRBJ1-5; D unresolved. Germline CDR1 is MRHNA and CDR2 is SNTAGT. This CDR3 contains 14 residues. The CDR3 spells CASREQRWSQPQHF. DNA for the CDR3: TGTGCCAGCCGTGAGCAGCGGTGGAGTCAGCCCCAGCATTTT.

The rearrangement uses TRBV4-2 and TRBJ1-1; D is ambiguous. CDR1 LGHNA and CDR2 YNFKEQ come from the germline V gene. Trimming removed 0 bases at V and 4 bases at J, with 15 bases between. The CDR3 runs to 16 residues. This CDR3 is CASSQEWVVGSTEAFF. The CDR3 nucleotides read TGTGCCAGCAGCCAAGAATGGGTGGTAGGGAGCACTGAAGCTTTCTTT.